These T cell receptor beta chains were read from a single sample in a study of shared clonotypes between healthy human individuals. This table comes from immunoSEQ multiplex PCR, and its TCRdb copy is limited to in-frame clones, with some not included. The repertoire holds about 2.2 million clones, 85% to 95% seen once, with 1.5% to 2% in the top ten. Sequenced input: naive CD8+ T cells from PBMCs. All receptors come from a man aged 18 to 30 in good health. Some clones in this sample may be carry-over from other donors' samples. Both conserved end residues are part of each CDR3. A D gene is named only where the DNA matches it firmly. The size of a clone is reported for some rows only, either as once, few or many, or as a class for expanded clones.

j_call v_call d_call clone_size cdr3_length cdr3_nt cdr3_aa
TRBJ2-7 TRBV27 TRBD1 few 14 TGTGCCAGCAGCCCTCGGGACAGCCCCTACGAGCAGTACTTC CASSPRDSPYEQYF
TRBJ1-2 TRBV7-2 - - 16 TGTGCCAGCAGCTTGGGTGTGTCAGGGAGCCCCTATGGCTACACCTTC CASSLGVSGSPYGYTF
TRBJ1-1 TRBV4-2 - - 12 TGTGCCAGCTGGACCCGTGGCACTGAAGCTTTCTTT CASWTRGTEAFF
TRBJ2-1 TRBV4-1 TRBD1 once 15 TGCGCCAGCAGCCACGGACAGGGGGGGGGCAATGAGCAGTTCTTC CASSHGQGGGNEQFF
TRBJ2-3 TRBV28 - - 14 TGTGCCAGCAGTGCTAGGACCGGGACAGATACGCAGTATTTT CASSARTGTDTQYF
TRBJ2-5 TRBV11-2 - - 14 TGTGCCAGCAGCCCTAGGGTGGGGGGAGAGACCCAGTACTTC CASSPRVGGETQYF
TRBJ2-1 TRBV4-2 - - 16 TGTGCCAGCAGCCATGACGTAGGTAGCTCCTACAATGAGCAGTTCTTC CASSHDVGSSYNEQFF
TRBJ1-5 TRBV5-1 - - 13 TGCGCCAGCAGCCCACTCGGCAATCAGCCCCAGCATTTT CASSPLGNQPQHF
TRBJ2-3 TRBV27 - once 11 TGTGCCATAACCTGGGGGGATACGCAGTATTTT CAITWGDTQYF
TRBJ1-2 TRBV7-9 - few 14 TGTGCCAGCAGCTTAGGCGGCTATTCGGGAGGCTACACCTTC CASSLGGYSGGYTF
TRBJ2-1 TRBV29-1 TRBD2 - 15 TGCAGCGTTAGGCCCACTAGCGGGGGGTACAATGAGCAGTTCTTC CSVRPTSGGYNEQFF
TRBJ2-3 TRBV11-1 TRBD1 once 14 TGTGCCAGCAGCTCGGGACAGGGGGTAGATACGCAGTATTTT CASSSGQGVDTQYF
TRBJ1-2 TRBV9 TRBD1 - 18 TGTGCCAGCAGCGAGTCCGCCGGGACAGGGAAAGGGGAATACGGCTACACCTTC CASSESAGTGKGEYGYTF
TRBJ2-7 TRBV27 TRBD2 - 14 TGTGCCAGCAGTTCAGGACTAGCGGGAGGGTTGCAGTACTTC CASSSGLAGGLQYF
TRBJ1-2 TRBV11-2 TRBD1 - 15 TGTGCCAGCAGCCCCCAGGACAGGGTATCTTACGGCTACACCTTC CASSPQDRVSYGYTF
TRBJ2-7 TRBV27 - - 17 TGTGCCAGCAGTTTACTGTGGGAGGGCCAGGGGAGGGTCGAGCAGTACTTC CASSLLWEGQGRVEQYF
TRBJ1-1 TRBV11-2 - - 16 TGTGCCAGCAGCTGGGACACTTCGGTCCTCAACACTGAAGCTTTCTTT CASSWDTSVLNTEAFF
TRBJ2-2 TRBV19 TRBD1 - 17 TGTGCCAGTAGTATCGGGGACAGACAGTTGAACACCGGGGAGCTGTTTTTT CASSIGDRQLNTGELFF
TRBJ1-2 TRBV2 - few 15 TGTGCCAGCATCCCTTTAGGGACTTTTAACTATGGCTACACCTTC CASIPLGTFNYGYTF
TRBJ2-1 TRBV7-9 - - 16 TGTGCCAGCAGCTTAGTTGTGGGCGTACTGAACCTCGGGCAGTTCTTC CASSLVVGVLNLGQFF
TRBJ1-4 TRBV7-9 - once 12 TGTGCCAGCAGCGCACGTACTGAAAAACTGTTTTTT CASSARTEKLFF
TRBJ2-3 TRBV7-6 - - 18 TGTGCCAGCAGCCCCCAGGCATCCTGGGGGTTAGACACAGATACGCAGTATTTT CASSPQASWGLDTDTQYF
TRBJ2-2 TRBV27 TRBD1 - 18 TGTGCCAGCAGTTTATCGATTATAGGGGGCAGCCCCACCGGGGAGCTGTTTTTT CASSLSIIGGSPTGELFF
TRBJ2-5 TRBV2 - - 14 TGTGCCAGCAGTGTACAGGTTTCTCAAGAGACCCAGTACTTC CASSVQVSQETQYF
TRBJ2-1 TRBV7-9 - - 15 TGTGCCAGCAGCACCAAGTTCCGCCTCGACAATGAGCAGTTCTTC CASSTKFRLDNEQFF
TRBJ1-1 TRBV6-1 - - 17 TGTGCCAGCAGTGAAGATTTGAGGTACGGTAAGAACACTGAAGCTTTCTTT CASSEDLRYGKNTEAFF
TRBJ2-1 TRBV20-1 - - 9 TGCAGTGCTCTCGGTGGGCAGTTCTTC CSALGGQFF
TRBJ2-7 TRBV4-3 TRBD2 - 18 TGCGCCAGCAGCCAAGCTCATACCGGGACTAGCGAAACCTACGAGCAGTACTTC CASSQAHTGTSETYEQYF
TRBJ1-3 TRBV21-1 - - 19 TGTGCCAGCAGCAACAAGGGGCGGGAGACGTTCCCCCCTGGAAACACCATATATTTT CASSNKGRETFPPGNTIYF
TRBJ2-4 TRBV15 - - 15 TGTGCCACCAGCAGAGATATCGGCCACAAAAACATTCAGTACTTC CATSRDIGHKNIQYF
TRBJ2-7 TRBV7-9 - - 13 TGTGCCAGCAGACCCGGGACCAACTACGAGCAGTACTTC CASRPGTNYEQYF
TRBJ1-1 TRBV7-9 - - 13 TGTGCCAGCAGCTGGGGGTTGAACACTGAAGCTTTCTTT CASSWGLNTEAFF
TRBJ2-3 TRBV9 - - 13 TGTGCCAGCAGCGTAGGCGGCGGAGATACGCAGTATTTT CASSVGGGDTQYF
TRBJ2-1 TRBV27 - - 16 TGTGCCAGCAGTGGTGGGGGGGCTGGCTCCTACAATGAGCAGTTCTTC CASSGGGAGSYNEQFF
TRBJ2-1 TRBV7-9 - - 18 TGTGCCAGCAGCCCACAGGGGGCGCAAATAGCGGGAGGCTATGAGCAGTTCTTC CASSPQGAQIAGGYEQFF
TRBJ2-7 TRBV27 - - 13 TGTGCCAGCAGTTTCTCTAGCTTCTACGAGCAGTACTTC CASSFSSFYEQYF
TRBJ1-1 TRBV19 - - 14 TGTGCCAGTGCAAGTCCCCCTCTGAACACTGAAGCTTTCTTT CASASPPLNTEAFF
TRBJ2-7 TRBV7-9 - once 16 TGTGCCAGCAGCTTAACGAAGTCTATCAGCTCCTACGAGCAGTACTTC CASSLTKSISSYEQYF
TRBJ1-1 TRBV19 - - 13 TGTGCCAGTAGGGATGCCCTTGGGGCTGAAGCTTTCTTT CASRDALGAEAFF
TRBJ2-7 TRBV10-3 - - 13 TGTGCCATCAGTGAGGACCGCTCCTACGAGCAGTACTTC CAISEDRSYEQYF
TRBJ2-1 TRBV29-1 - - 10 TGCAGCGCCCGGCGCAATGAGCAGTTCTTC CSARRNEQFF
TRBJ2-1 TRBV9 TRBD2 - 14 TGTGCCAGCAGCGTACTCGGGACTAGCAATGAGCAGTTCTTC CASSVLGTSNEQFF
TRBJ2-1 TRBV9 - - 13 TGTGCCAGCAGCGTCAGCGGGTGGAATGAGCAGTTCTTC CASSVSGWNEQFF
TRBJ2-3 TRBV11-3 TRBD1 - 16 TGTGCCAGCAGCGAAAGGACAGGGGCGAGCACAGATACGCAGTATTTT CASSERTGASTDTQYF
TRBJ2-7 TRBV7-9 - - 12 TGTGCCAGCAGCTTCGATGGCTACGAGCAGTACTTC CASSFDGYEQYF
TRBJ2-7 TRBV4-3 TRBD2 - 15 TGCGCCAGCAGCCAACTGCCTACGGGGGGCTACGAGCAGTACTTC CASSQLPTGGYEQYF
TRBJ2-7 TRBV28 - - 17 TGTGCCAGCAGTTTATCTGGGGGCGGAATATTCTCCTACGAGCAGTACTTC CASSLSGGGIFSYEQYF
TRBJ2-5 TRBV10-3 - - 14 TGTGCCATCAGTGAGGGCGGGACATGGGAGACCCAGTACTTC CAISEGGTWETQYF
TRBJ1-5 TRBV19 - once 15 TGTGCCAGTAGTATTGGTCACTACGGCAATCAGCCCCAGCATTTT CASSIGHYGNQPQHF
TRBJ2-7 TRBV27 TRBD2 - 16 TGTGCCAGCAGCTGGACTAGCGGGAGGACGAAGCACGAGCAGTACTTC CASSWTSGRTKHEQYF
TRBJ2-7 TRBV9 - - 13 TGTGCCAGCAGCGTAGTCGCGGGCTACGAGCAGTACTTC CASSVVAGYEQYF
TRBJ2-6 TRBV18 - - 14 TGTGCCAGCTCACCAGCTCGGGGGGCCAACGTCCTGACTTTC CASSPARGANVLTF
TRBJ2-7 TRBV28 - - 16 TGTGCCAGCAGTTTGGGTTCGGCCCCGTCGATATACGAGCAGTACTTC CASSLGSAPSIYEQYF
TRBJ2-1 TRBV4-3 - - 15 TGCGCCAGCAGCCGCGTACTAGGGAACGACACTGAGCAGTTCTTC CASSRVLGNDTEQFF
TRBJ2-1 TRBV5-6 - - 14 TGTGCCAGCAGCTGGGGGGACGACTACAATGAGCAGTTCTTC CASSWGDDYNEQFF